This paragraph reports one T cell receptor (beta chain). This sample was included in a study of T cell responses to AZD1222 COVID-19 vaccine. J was trimmed by 6 bases and V by 6 bases; bases with no gene match: 11. The CDR3 consists of 16 residues. CDR1 and CDR2 (germline): SNHLY, FYNNEI. TCRdb's table, derived via immunoSEQ multiplex PCR, lists solely in-frame clones and lacks some. The data contain 90,000 to 100,000 clones, 84% of them singletons. The receptor's source is an adult who received the AZD1222 COVID-19 vaccine. The chain combines TRBV2 with TRBJ2-2; 9 nucleotides line up with TRBD1. This material consisted of peripheral blood, taken 28 days after the second AZD1222 dose. The chain's CDR3 is CASSHTNRGLPGELFF. The CDR3 nucleotides are TGTGCCAGCAGCCACACGAACAGGGGGCTCCCCGGGGAGCTGTTTTTT.